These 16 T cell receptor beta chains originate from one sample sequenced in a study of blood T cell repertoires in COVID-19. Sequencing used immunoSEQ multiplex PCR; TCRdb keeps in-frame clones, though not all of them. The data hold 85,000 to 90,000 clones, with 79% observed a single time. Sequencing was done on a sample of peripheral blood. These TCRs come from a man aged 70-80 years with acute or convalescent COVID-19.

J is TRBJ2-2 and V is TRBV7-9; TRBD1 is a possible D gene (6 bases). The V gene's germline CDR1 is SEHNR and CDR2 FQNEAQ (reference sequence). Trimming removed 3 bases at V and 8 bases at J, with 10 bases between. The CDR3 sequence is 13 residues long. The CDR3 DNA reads TGTGCCAGCAGCTTCGCAGGGGAAGGGGAGCTGTTTTTT. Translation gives CASSFAGEGELFF.

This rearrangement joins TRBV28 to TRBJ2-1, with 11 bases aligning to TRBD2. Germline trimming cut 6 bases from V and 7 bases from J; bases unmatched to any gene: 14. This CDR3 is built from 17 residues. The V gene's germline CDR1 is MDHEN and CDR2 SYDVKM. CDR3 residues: CASSLISGGAGMNEQFF. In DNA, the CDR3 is TGTGCCAGCAGCCTTATTAGCGGGGGGGCCGGGATGAATGAGCAGTTCTTC. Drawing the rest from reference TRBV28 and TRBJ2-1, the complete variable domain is DVKVTQSSRYLVKRTGEKVFLECVQDMDHENMFWYRQDPGLGLRLIYFSYDVKMKEKGDIPEGYSVSREKKERFSLILESASTNQTSMYLCASSLISGGAGMNEQFFGPGTRLTVL.

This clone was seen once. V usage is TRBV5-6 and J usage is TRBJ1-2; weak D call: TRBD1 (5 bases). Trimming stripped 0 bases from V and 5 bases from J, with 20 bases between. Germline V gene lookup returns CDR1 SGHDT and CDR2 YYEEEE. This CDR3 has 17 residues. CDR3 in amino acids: CASSLEGLSLKWYGYTF. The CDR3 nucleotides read TGTGCCAGCAGCTTGGAGGGACTGTCGTTGAAATGGTATGGCTACACCTTC. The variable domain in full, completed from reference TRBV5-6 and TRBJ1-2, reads DAGVTQSPTHLIKTRGQQVTLRCSPKSGHDTVSWYQQALGQGPQFIFQYYEEEERQRGNFPDRFSGHQFPNYSSELNVNALLLGDSALYLCASSLEGLSLKWYGYTFGSGTRLTVV.

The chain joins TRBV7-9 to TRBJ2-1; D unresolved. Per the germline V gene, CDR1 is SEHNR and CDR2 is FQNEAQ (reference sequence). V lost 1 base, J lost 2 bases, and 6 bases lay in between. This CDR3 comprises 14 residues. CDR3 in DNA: TGTGCCAGCAGCTTAGAGGCGGCCTACAATGAGCAGTTCTTC. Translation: CASSLEAAYNEQFF. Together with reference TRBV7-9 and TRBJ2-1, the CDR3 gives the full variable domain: DTGVSQNPRHKITKRGQNVTFRCDPISEHNRLYWYRQTLGQGPEFLTYFQNEAQLEKSRLLSDRFSAERPKGSFSTLEIQRTEQGDSAMYLCASSLEAAYNEQFFGPGTRLTVL.

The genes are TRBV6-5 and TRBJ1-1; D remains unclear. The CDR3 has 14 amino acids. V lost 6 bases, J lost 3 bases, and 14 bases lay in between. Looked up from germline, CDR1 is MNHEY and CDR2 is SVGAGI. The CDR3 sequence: CASRPGGRDTEAFF. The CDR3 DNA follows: TGTGCCAGCAGGCCGGGAGGGAGGGACACTGAAGCTTTCTTT.

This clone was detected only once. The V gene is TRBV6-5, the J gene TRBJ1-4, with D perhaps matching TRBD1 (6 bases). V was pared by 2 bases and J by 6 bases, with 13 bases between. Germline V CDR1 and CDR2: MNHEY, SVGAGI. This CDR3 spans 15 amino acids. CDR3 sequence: CASSYRGAKDEKLFF. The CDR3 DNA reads TGTGCCAGCAGTTACCGGGGGGCGAAGGATGAAAAACTGTTTTTT.

CDR3 in DNA: TGTGCCACCAGTGATACTCCGGGACAGGGGGCGACTGGGGCCAACGTCCTGACTTTC. Protein product: CATSDTPGQGATGANVLTF. This chain links TRBV24-1 with TRBJ2-6; 12 bases fit TRBD1. The V and J ends lost 3 bases and 2 bases, in that order; junction bases with no gene match: 7. This CDR3 comprises 19 residues. Germline lookup yields CDR1 KGHDR and CDR2 SFDVKD.

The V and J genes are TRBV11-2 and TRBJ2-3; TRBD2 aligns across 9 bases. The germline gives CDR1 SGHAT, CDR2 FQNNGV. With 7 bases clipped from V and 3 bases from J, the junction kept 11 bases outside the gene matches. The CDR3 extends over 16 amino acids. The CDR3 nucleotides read TGTGCCAGCACCGACTGGGCTAGCGGGACGACAGATACGCAGTATTTT. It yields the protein CASTDWASGTTDTQYF.

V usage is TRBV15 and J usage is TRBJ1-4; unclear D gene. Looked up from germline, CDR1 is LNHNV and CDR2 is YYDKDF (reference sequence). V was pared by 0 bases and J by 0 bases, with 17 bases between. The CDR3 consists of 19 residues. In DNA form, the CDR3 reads TGTGCCACCAGCAGAGATTTGGCCCGACGGGTCGCAACTAATGAAAAACTGTTTTTT. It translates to CATSRDLARRVATNEKLFF.

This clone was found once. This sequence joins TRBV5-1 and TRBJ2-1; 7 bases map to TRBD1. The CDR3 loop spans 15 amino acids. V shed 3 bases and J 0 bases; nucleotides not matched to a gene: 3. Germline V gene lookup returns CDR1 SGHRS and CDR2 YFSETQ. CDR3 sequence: CASSSGQTSYNEQFF. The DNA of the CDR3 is TGCGCCAGCAGCTCGGGACAGACCTCCTACAATGAGCAGTTCTTC.

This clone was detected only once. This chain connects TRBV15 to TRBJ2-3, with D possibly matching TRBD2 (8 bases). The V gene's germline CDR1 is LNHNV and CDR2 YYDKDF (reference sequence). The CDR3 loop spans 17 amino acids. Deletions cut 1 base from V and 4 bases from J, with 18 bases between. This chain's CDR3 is CATSRVLDSGTADTQYF. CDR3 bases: TGTGCCACCAGCAGAGTCCTTGATAGCGGGACAGCAGATACGCAGTATTTT.

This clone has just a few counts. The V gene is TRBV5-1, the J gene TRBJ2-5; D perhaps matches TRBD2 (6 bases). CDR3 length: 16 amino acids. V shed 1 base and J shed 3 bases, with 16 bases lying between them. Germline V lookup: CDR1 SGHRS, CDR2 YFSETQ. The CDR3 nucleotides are TGCGCCAGCAGCTTGCCGCGGGACTCCCCTGAAGAGACCCAGTACTTC. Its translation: CASSLPRDSPEETQYF.

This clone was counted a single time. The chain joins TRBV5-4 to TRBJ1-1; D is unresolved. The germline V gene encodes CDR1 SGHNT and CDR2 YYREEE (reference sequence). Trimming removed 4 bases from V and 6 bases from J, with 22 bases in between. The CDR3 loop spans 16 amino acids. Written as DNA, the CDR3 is TGTGCCAGCAGCAGGAAGGTGGGCGGACTCTTCTCTGAAGCTTTCTTT. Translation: CASSRKVGGLFSEAFF.

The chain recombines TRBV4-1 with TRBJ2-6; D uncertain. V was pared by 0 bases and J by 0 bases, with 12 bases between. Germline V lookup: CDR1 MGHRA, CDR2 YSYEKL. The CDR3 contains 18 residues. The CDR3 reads CASSQDRQAISGANVLTF. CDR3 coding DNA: TGCGCCAGCAGCCAAGATAGGCAGGCTATCTCTGGGGCCAACGTCCTGACTTTC.

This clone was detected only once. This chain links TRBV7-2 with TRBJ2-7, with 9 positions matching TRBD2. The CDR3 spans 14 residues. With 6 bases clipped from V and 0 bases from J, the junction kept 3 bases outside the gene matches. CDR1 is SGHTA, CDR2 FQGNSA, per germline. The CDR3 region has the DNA TGTGCCAGCAGTAGACTAGCGGCCTCCTACGAGCAGTACTTC. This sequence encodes CASSRLAASYEQYF.

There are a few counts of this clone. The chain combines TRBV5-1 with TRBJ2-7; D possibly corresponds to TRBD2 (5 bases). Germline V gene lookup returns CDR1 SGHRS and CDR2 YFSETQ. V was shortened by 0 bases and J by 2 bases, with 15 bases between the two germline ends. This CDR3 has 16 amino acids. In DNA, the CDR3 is TGCGCCAGCAGCTTGGCCTGGGGAGAAGGCACCTACGAGCAGTACGTC. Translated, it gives CASSLAWGEGTYEQYV.